This is a list of T cell receptor beta chains from one sample in a study of shared clonotypes between healthy human individuals. The method was immunoSEQ multiplex PCR; TCRdb's version includes in-frame clones alone and lacks a portion of them. The table has some 2.1 million clones, roughly 95% seen once. Sample: naive CD8+ T cells sorted from blood. The receptors here all came from a man younger than 35 in good health. Each CDR3 is given with its conserved first and last residue. The order of the fields is J gene, D gene, clone size, V gene, CDR3 DNA, CDR3 protein. D genes are given only for firm matches. Clone size is not always given. Where it is, it says once, few, many or a class for expanded clones.

>TRBJ2-1|TRBD1|NA|TRBV28
TGTGCCAGCAGTCCTGACAGGGGGGGGTACGGTGAGCAGTTCTTC
CASSPDRGGYGEQFF
>TRBJ2-3|TRBD2|once|TRBV5-1
TGCGCCAGCAGCTCGCGACTAGCGGGGAGGTCTAGCACAGATACGCAGTATTTT
CASSSRLAGRSSTDTQYF
>TRBJ1-6|NA|NA|TRBV27
TGTGCCAGCAGTTTAGTTTTGTATAATTCACCCCTCCACTTT
CASSLVLYNSPLHF
>TRBJ1-1|NA|NA|TRBV5-1
TGCGCCAGCAGCTTGGCAGCAACCATGAACACTGAAGCTTTCTTT
CASSLAATMNTEAFF
>TRBJ1-1|NA|once|TRBV28
TGTGCCAGCAGTGTGACACTAAACGGCCCTGAAGCTTTCTTT
CASSVTLNGPEAFF
>TRBJ1-1|NA|NA|TRBV7-6
TGTGCCAGCAGCTTTGCCCCGGGACACGAGAACACTGAAGCTTTCTTT
CASSFAPGHENTEAFF
>TRBJ2-1|TRBD2|NA|TRBV4-3
TGCGCCAGCAGCCAAGTATTCCAGAGACTAGCGGGACCGGGGGAATATGAGCAGTTCTTC
CASSQVFQRLAGPGEYEQFF
>TRBJ2-5|TRBD2|NA|TRBV27
TGTGCCAGCAGGCCCGGACTAGCCGGGGAGACCCAGTACTTC
CASRPGLAGETQYF
>TRBJ2-7|NA|NA|TRBV5-4
TGTGCCAGCAGCTTGGGTCCAGACTACGAGCAGTACTTC
CASSLGPDYEQYF
>TRBJ1-6|NA|NA|TRBV27
TGTGCCACCTCGGCAGGTCCCTATAATTCACCCCTCCACTTT
CATSAGPYNSPLHF
>TRBJ1-4|NA|once|TRBV4-1
TGCGCCAGCAGCCAACCTTATCCTGACACAAATGAAAAACTGTTTTTT
CASSQPYPDTNEKLFF
>TRBJ1-1|NA|NA|TRBV21-1
TGTGCCAGCAGCATACCTCCCCGGGGGGCGGCCGCTTTCTTT
CASSIPPRGAAAFF
>TRBJ1-5|NA|once|TRBV2
TGTGCCAGCAGGGATATAGGGTCCGCCAGTCATCAGCCCCAGCATTTT
CASRDIGSASHQPQHF
>TRBJ1-2|TRBD1|NA|TRBV11-2
TGTGCCAGCAGCCCCTACAGGGGGGGGAACTATGGCTACACCTTC
CASSPYRGGNYGYTF
>TRBJ1-2|NA|NA|TRBV4-1
TGCGCCAGCAGCCAAGATCCGAGGGCCGGCTATGGCTACACCTTC
CASSQDPRAGYGYTF
>TRBJ1-1|TRBD1|NA|TRBV6-1
TGTGCCAGCAGTGAGTGGCAGGGGGTGGCTTTCTTT
CASSEWQGVAFF
>TRBJ1-4|TRBD1|NA|TRBV27
TGTGCCAGCAAACTGACAGGGGGCAGAGAAAAACTGTTTTTT
CASKLTGGREKLFF
>TRBJ2-7|NA|NA|TRBV29-1
TGCAGCCCATCGGAGGGGGGGGGAGACGAGCAGTACTTC
CSPSEGGGDEQYF
>TRBJ2-4|TRBD1|NA|TRBV28
TGTGCCAGCAGTTTCAAGGGGGCAGGGAACATTCAGTACTTC
CASSFKGAGNIQYF
>TRBJ2-5|TRBD1|NA|TRBV2
TGTGCCAGTTCGCCGGACAGGGACGGCGAGACCCAGTACTTC
CASSPDRDGETQYF